These T cell receptor beta chains were read from a single sample in a study of siplizumab effects on memory and regulatory T cells. Libraries were prepared by immunoSEQ multiplex PCR; TCRdb keeps only in-frame clonotypes and omits some of them. The sample has about 64,000 clones; around 96% are singletons. Sequenced: naive CD8+ T cells sorted from blood. All receptors come from a human donor in good health. CDR3s leave out the opening cysteine and the closing phenylalanine or tryptophan. A clone size is listed for some rows: how often the clone was seen (once, few, many), or a class if it is expanded.

clone_size	v_call	j_call	cdr3_aa
.	TRBV12-5	TRBJ2-5	ASGNNEGRLETQY
once	TRBV29-1	TRBJ2-7	SVVEGTGDEQY
.	TRBV9	TRBJ2-7	ASNREGGSYEQY
.	TRBV11-3	TRBJ2-1	ASSSDVAPSYNEQF
.	TRBV7-6	TRBJ2-7	ASSYRQGYEQY
.	TRBV5-4	TRBJ1-1	ASSYWSTGQGARAF
.	TRBV2	TRBJ1-4	ASSEARTGVEKLF
.	TRBV2	TRBJ2-7	ASSNDDREQY
.	TRBV19	TRBJ2-3	ASSIGLISGDTQY
.	TRBV27	TRBJ1-2	ASSDVGGAGYT
.	TRBV29-1	TRBJ2-7	SVEPPGPEGQY
.	TRBV19	TRBJ1-1	ASSLSENTEAF
.	TRBV7-9	TRBJ2-2	ASSPGQGAGELF
.	TRBV7-9	TRBJ2-3	ASTVPPDTQY
.	TRBV11-3	TRBJ2-3	ASSLAGGSDTQY
.	TRBV7-2	TRBJ1-4	ASSLGGDWGKLF
.	TRBV4-1	TRBJ1-4	ASSQEDRGLSLREKLF
.	TRBV28	TRBJ1-1	ASSFDGHTEAF
.	TRBV15	TRBJ2-1	ATSSEPSHNEQF
.	TRBV5-1	TRBJ1-5	ASSFSGDQPQH
.	TRBV2	TRBJ2-4	ASTPSENIQY
.	TRBV5-6	TRBJ1-1	ASGRVSGEAF
.	TRBV6-6	TRBJ2-3	ASSYKAGSTDTQY
.	TRBV19	TRBJ1-2	ASSTRDRGADGYT
.	TRBV5-5	TRBJ1-5	ASSLGVGEGNQPQH
.	TRBV2	TRBJ2-5	ASKGEEGETQY
.	TRBV25-1	TRBJ1-4	ASREEGRANEKLF
.	TRBV6-1	TRBJ1-2	ASSEMDGNYGYT
.	TRBV29-1	TRBJ1-2	SVAAGQGNGYT
.	TRBV2	TRBJ2-7	ASSDSRDISYEQY
.	TRBV4-3	TRBJ2-2	ASSVNWAEAGELF
.	TRBV30	TRBJ2-7	AWRGGTGGYEQY
once	TRBV9	TRBJ2-1	ASSVTSGGLNEQF
.	TRBV7-6	TRBJ2-1	ASSAVYNEQF
.	TRBV30	TRBJ2-7	AWSVSGSRDEQY
.	TRBV27	TRBJ2-1	ASSFGLGNEQF
.	TRBV9	TRBJ2-7	ASSGGAGPSYEQY
.	TRBV6-5	TRBJ2-3	ASSGGYPDTQY
.	TRBV5-5	TRBJ1-3	ASSLGGDSGNTIY
.	TRBV5-6	TRBJ2-7	ASSLATGYEQY
.	TRBV2	TRBJ2-7	AIGQFAYEQY
.	TRBV7-2	TRBJ1-1	ASSPGQGENTEAF
.	TRBV5-4	TRBJ2-7	ASSSTDLNAYEQY
.	TRBV9	TRBJ1-2	ASSVGTDGYT
once	TRBV19	TRBJ1-1	ASSPGVKNTEAF
.	TRBV7-9	TRBJ2-7	ASSSNNRLLGTYEQY